The clone carrying this TCR beta chain has more than one count but fewer than ten. The antigen remains undetermined. The assay was immunoSEQ multiplex PCR, and TCRdb's table has in-frame clones only and misses some. The sample holds 330,000 or so clones, 86% seen once. These data come from a study of cytomegalovirus exposure and HLA in healthy donors. Across the study: The approximately 120 validation repertoires matched the roughly 670 first-cohort repertoires in platform, a later analysis reported.

It was the approximately 130-subject validation cohort, separate from the roughly 700-subject first cohort, to which the donors belonged. General study results and limits: Many donors shared some public TCRs, even though most TCR sequences were rare. Reports described diagnosis of cytomegalovirus status by the classifier as highly specific and sensitive.

The CDR3 spans 14 residues. V trimming: 4 bases; J trimming: 4 bases; junction bases outside the gene matches: 4. Germline CDR1 reads MGHRA; CDR2 reads YSYEKL. This chain uses TRBV4-1 with TRBJ1-2; TRBD1 aligns across 9 bases. The origin of this receptor is a woman younger than 35 in good health and CMV-seronegative. What was sequenced was PBMCs. The DNA of the CDR3 is TGCGCCAGCAGCCGGGACAGGGTCGGCTATGGCTACACCTTC. Its protein product is CASSRDRVGYGYTF.